The rows below give T cell receptor beta chains drawn from one sample of a study of tumor-infiltrating lymphocytes in primary liver carcinoma. A single record per CDR3 protein comes from TCRdb applying MiXCR to the multiplex PCR reads. The sample contains some 180,000 distinct CDR3 sequences, over 50% of which appear only once. Sample: peripheral blood. These TCRs come from a man aged 40-55 years with primary liver carcinoma and hepatitis B virus infection. Each CDR3 is given with its conserved first and last residue. The order of the fields is V gene, clone size, J gene, D gene, CDR3 length, CDR3 DNA, CDR3 protein. A D gene is named only where the DNA matches it firmly. Rows may omit the clone size; those that give it use once, few, many or a size class.

>TRBV4-1|-|TRBJ2-7|TRBD2|14
TGCGCCAACAGCCAACGACTAGCGGACTACGAGCAGTACTTC
CANSQRLADYEQYF
>TRBV11-2|-|TRBJ2-7|-|15
TGTGCCAGCAGCCTGATTGGGGGGCTGAACTACGAGCATTACTTC
CASSLIGGLNYEHYF
>TRBV10-2|-|TRBJ2-5|TRBD2|12
TGCGCCAGCGGGGGGGTTCGAGAGACCCAGTACTTC
CASGGVRETQYF
>TRBV6-1|-|TRBJ2-7|-|13
TGTGCCAGCAGTCACACGGCCGGGCACGAGCAGTACTTC
CASSHTAGHEQYF
>TRBV28|once|TRBJ2-1|-|14
TGTGCCAGCAGTCTCTTCGGGGGAGACAATGAACAGTTCTTC
CASSLFGGDNEQFF
>TRBV10-3|-|TRBJ2-3|TRBD2|15
TGTGCCATCAGTGCTCGGGGGGACCGCATAGATACGCAGTATTTT
CAISARGDRIDTQYF
>TRBV11-1|-|TRBJ1-2|-|14
TGTGCCAGCAACCTCGTCGGGACGGCGTATGGCTACACCTTC
CASNLVGTAYGYTF
>TRBV11-2|-|TRBJ2-1|TRBD2|14
TGTGCCAGTAGCCAGACTAGCGTGTACAAAGAGCAGTTCTTC
CASSQTSVYKEQFF
>TRBV11-2|-|TRBJ2-7|-|15
TGTGCCAGCAGCCCCCGCCCAGGGCTAGGCTGCAAGCAGTACTTC
CASSPRPGLGCKQYF
>TRBV4-1|-|TRBJ2-7|-|15
TGCGCCAGCAGCCAAGTTGATAGCGGCCACTACGAGCAGTACTTC
CASSQVDSGHYEQYF
>TRBV7-9|few|TRBJ1-6|-|12
TGTGCCAGCAGCTTAGTGGATTCACCCCTCCACTTT
CASSLVDSPLHF
>TRBV11-2|many|TRBJ2-3|TRBD2|16
TGTGCCAGCAGCTTAAGAGCGGGGATCGAGACAAATACGCAGTATTTT
CASSLRAGIETNTQYF
>TRBV6-1|few|TRBJ2-1|TRBD2|19
TGTGCCAGCAGAGAAAGAGAACCCGGGACTAGCGGGGACGGGCTTGAGCAGTTCTTC
CASREREPGTSGDGLEQFF
>TRBV6-1|-|TRBJ2-5|-|13
TGTGCCAGCAGTGAAGCGCCCGGAGAGACCCAGTACTTC
CASSEAPGETQYF
>TRBV10-3|-|TRBJ2-3|TRBD2|15
TGTGCCATCAGTGAGGGGCTAGCGGACACAGATACGCAGTATTTT
CAISEGLADTDTQYF
>TRBV11-2|-|TRBJ2-1|-|13
TGTACCAGTAGCTTAACTAACGGGAATGAGCAGTTCTTC
CTSSLTNGNEQFF
>TRBV5-4|-|TRBJ2-7|TRBD2|15
TGTGCCAACAGCGGCCGACTAGCGGGGACGGAGGAGCAGTACTTC
CANSGRLAGTEEQYF
>TRBV11-2|-|TRBJ2-7|TRBD2|16
TGTGCCAGCAGCTTGACCGAGGTAGCGGGAGGCTACGATCAGTGCTTC
CASSLTEVAGGYDQCF
>TRBV29-1|-|TRBJ2-7|-|12
TGCAGCGTTGAGCGAAACCCCTACGAGCAGAACTTC
CSVERNPYEQNF
>TRBV12-3/TRBV12-4|-|TRBJ2-1|-|15
TGTGCCAGCAGTTTCGGGGCAAGCTCCTACAATGAGCAGTTCTTC
CASSFGASSYNEQFF
>TRBV4-1|once|TRBJ2-3|-|16
TGCGCCAGCAACCAAGCGAAAGGGACGGGCACAGATACGCAGTATTTT
CASNQAKGTGTDTQYF
>TRBV30|-|TRBJ2-1|TRBD2|14
TGTGCCTGGAGTAATAGCGGGCCTAACAATGAGCAGTTCTTC
CAWSNSGPNNEQFF
>TRBV5-5|-|TRBJ2-5|-|14
TGTGCCAGCAGCTTGGCCTTAGCAGAAGAGACCCAGTACTTC
CASSLALAEETQYF
>TRBV12-3/TRBV12-4|many|TRBJ2-3|-|13
TGTGCCAGCAGTGCGGACGGCACAGATACGCAGTATTTT
CASSADGTDTQYF
>TRBV6-1|-|TRBJ2-5|-|12
TGTGCCAGCGGGGGAAACCAAGAGACCCAGTACTTC
CASGGNQETQYF
>TRBV11-3|-|TRBJ1-5|-|17
TGTGCCAGCAGCGCCGGCACTAGCGGGAGGTGGGCAGATACGCAGCATTTT
CASSAGTSGRWADTQHF
>TRBV6-2/TRBV6-3|-|TRBJ2-5|-|12
TGTGCCAGCAGTAACTCGCAAGAGACCCAGTACTTC
CASSNSQETQYF
>TRBV6-2/TRBV6-3|-|TRBJ2-2|-|12
TGTGCCAGAAGGCTGCACACCGGGGAGCTGTTTTTT
CARRLHTGELFF
>TRBV4-1|-|TRBJ2-7|-|15
TGCGCCAGCAGCCCGCGGGCGGGAAGGCCATACGAGCAGTACTTC
CASSPRAGRPYEQYF
>TRBV4-1|-|TRBJ1-5|TRBD1|16
TGCGCCAGCAGCCAAGGGACAGGGGTGGGCAATCAGCCCCAGCATTTT
CASSQGTGVGNQPQHF
>TRBV6-5|-|TRBJ2-7|-|13
TGTGCCAGCAGTTGGAGCGGTGGCGACGAGCAGTACTTC
CASSWSGGDEQYF
>TRBV12-3/TRBV12-4|few|TRBJ1-3|TRBD1|17
TGTGCCAGCAGTCAGGGACAGGGGACGATCTCTGGAAACACCATATATTTT
CASSQGQGTISGNTIYF
>TRBV5-1|few|TRBJ2-1|-|15
TGCGCCAGCGGATCATTAGCGGCAACCTACAATGAGCAGTTCTTC
CASGSLAATYNEQFF
>TRBV7-9|-|TRBJ1-1|-|15
TGTGCCAGCAGCTTAAGTATGGTTGATCAGGGCAGGGCTTTCTTT
CASSLSMVDQGRAFF
>TRBV11-1|-|TRBJ2-7|TRBD2|14
TGTGCCAGCGGTCCGGCGGGAGCCACCTACGAGCAATACTTC
CASGPAGATYEQYF
>TRBV11-2|many|TRBJ1-4|-|15
TGTGCCAGCAGCTTAGACCCGTCTGCCAATGAAAAACTGTTTTTT
CASSLDPSANEKLFF
>TRBV4-2|-|TRBJ1-6|-|14
TGTGCCGGCAGCCAAGGACACTCAGGATCACCCCTCCACTTT
CAGSQGHSGSPLHF
>TRBV11-2|-|TRBJ2-7|TRBD2|16
TGTGCCAGCAGCCAGGCCCTAAGCGGGAGGACCTACGAGCAGTACTTC
CASSQALSGRTYEQYF
>TRBV6-6|-|TRBJ2-7|-|14
TGTGCCAGCGCTAGGAATATTGGGGCCTACGAGCAGTACTTC
CASARNIGAYEQYF
>TRBV4-1|-|TRBJ2-5|-|17
TGCGCCAGCAGCCAAGTTATCGTAGAACTAGATGTGGGGACCCAGTACTTC
CASSQVIVELDVGTQYF